A selection of T cell receptor beta chains follows, all from one sample in a study of shared clonotypes between healthy human individuals. Produced via immunoSEQ multiplex PCR; TCRdb's table is partial and in-frame only. This table has about 1.5 million clones, approximately 96% appearing once. What was sequenced was naive CD4+ T cells sorted from blood. The source is a man aged 30 to 45 in good health. Both conserved end residues are part of each CDR3. A D gene is named only where the DNA matches it firmly. The size entry is marked missing in some rows and otherwise reads once, few, many or a size class.

cdr3_aa cdr3_nt j_call d_call v_call clone_size
CASSYTDSGNTIYF TGTGCCAGCAGTTACACAGACTCTGGAAACACCATATATTTT TRBJ1-3 . TRBV28 once
CASSSRRGDQPQHF TGTGCCAGCAGCTCTCGAAGGGGCGATCAGCCCCAGCATTTT TRBJ1-5 . TRBV5-8 .
CASRYSGSYEQYF TGTGCCAGCAGGTACAGCGGCTCCTACGAGCAGTACTTC TRBJ2-7 . TRBV28 few
CASSEAGDTEAFF TGTGCCAGCAGTGAAGCCGGAGATACTGAAGCTTTCTTT TRBJ1-1 . TRBV6-1 .
CASSLGSGSEQYF TGTGCCAGCAGCCTGGGCTCGGGGAGCGAGCAGTACTTC TRBJ2-7 . TRBV5-4 .
CASRETTGRHGYTF TGTGCCAGCAGGGAGACGACGGGCCGGCATGGCTACACCTTC TRBJ1-2 . TRBV6-5 .
CASSLQWRNNEQFF TGCGCCAGCAGCTTGCAGTGGAGAAACAATGAGCAGTTCTTC TRBJ2-1 . TRBV5-1 once
CASSIGGLLMNTEAFF TGTGCCAGTAGTATAGGGGGGCTCCTCATGAACACTGAAGCTTTCTTT TRBJ1-1 . TRBV19 .
CASSLRLAGTGELFF TGCGCCAGCAGCCTTCGACTAGCGGGAACCGGGGAGCTGTTTTTT TRBJ2-2 TRBD2 TRBV5-1 once
CASSLDGARTDTQYF TGCGCCAGCAGCTTGGACGGGGCACGCACAGATACGCAGTATTTT TRBJ2-3 . TRBV5-1 .
CASSTPRDRFNQPQHF TGTGCCAGTAGTACCCCCCGGGACAGGTTTAATCAGCCCCAGCATTTT TRBJ1-5 TRBD1 TRBV19 .
CASSSRIVGTDTQYF TGCGCCAGCAGCTCCAGGATAGTGGGCACAGATACGCAGTATTTT TRBJ2-3 . TRBV5-1 once
CASNQGISGKGDTQYF TGTGCCAGCAACCAGGGAATTAGCGGAAAGGGAGATACGCAGTATTTT TRBJ2-3 . TRBV2 .
CASSHKGLSEGYTF TGTGCCAGCAGCCATAAGGGCCTTTCTGAGGGCTACACCTTC TRBJ1-2 . TRBV7-9 .
CASSEGTSRTVETQYF TGCGCCAGCAGTGAGGGCACTAGCAGGACCGTGGAGACCCAGTACTTC TRBJ2-5 . TRBV10-2 .
CASSGVGPVNEQFF TGTGCCAGCAGCGGAGTAGGACCTGTCAATGAGCAGTTCTTC TRBJ2-1 . TRBV7-9 .
CASSLFEISGANVLTF TGCGCCAGCAGCTTGTTTGAGATCTCTGGGGCCAACGTCCTGACTTTC TRBJ2-6 . TRBV5-1 .
CASSPPAVRPWGTEAFF TGTGCCAGCTCACCACCGGCGGTAAGGCCCTGGGGCACTGAAGCTTTCTTT TRBJ1-1 . TRBV18 .
CSVGDPGLGVDVGEQYF TGCAGCGTTGGGGATCCGGGACTAGGGGTCGATGTGGGAGAGCAGTACTTC TRBJ2-7 TRBD2 TRBV29-1 .
CASSSFQRSTEAFF TGTGCCAGCAGCTCCTTTCAACGCTCCACTGAAGCTTTCTTT TRBJ1-1 . TRBV7-9 .
CASRLTGSYGYTF TGTGCCAGCAGATTGACAGGTTCCTATGGCTACACCTTC TRBJ1-2 . TRBV27 .
CASSRYTGFPGETQYF TGTGCCAGTAGTAGATATACAGGGTTCCCGGGAGAGACCCAGTACTTC TRBJ2-5 . TRBV19 .
CASSYVGGNEQYF TGTGCCAGCAGTTACGTTGGGGGCAACGAGCAGTACTTC TRBJ2-7 . TRBV6-5 few
CSVEPGWASGKNIQYF TGCAGCGTTGAACCGGGGTGGGCTAGCGGTAAAAACATTCAGTACTTC TRBJ2-4 TRBD2 TRBV29-1 once
CASSFVTSGAQFF TGTGCCAGCAGTTTCGTCACTAGCGGGGCGCAGTTCTTC TRBJ2-1 TRBD2 TRBV27 .
CASSTLRQTSLREQYF TGTGCCAGTAGTACCCTACGACAGACATCCTTACGAGAGCAGTACTTC TRBJ2-7 . TRBV19 .
CASSQPRYRGGNQETQYF TGCGCCAGCAGTCAACCCAGGTACCGAGGGGGCAACCAAGAGACCCAGTACTTC TRBJ2-5 TRBD1 TRBV23-1 .
CASSLDGNQPQHF TGCGCCAGCAGCTTGGACGGAAATCAGCCCCAGCATTTT TRBJ1-5 . TRBV5-1 .
CASSVAAGSGNTIYF TGTGCCAGCAGCGTAGCGGCAGGCTCTGGAAACACCATATATTTT TRBJ1-3 . TRBV9 .